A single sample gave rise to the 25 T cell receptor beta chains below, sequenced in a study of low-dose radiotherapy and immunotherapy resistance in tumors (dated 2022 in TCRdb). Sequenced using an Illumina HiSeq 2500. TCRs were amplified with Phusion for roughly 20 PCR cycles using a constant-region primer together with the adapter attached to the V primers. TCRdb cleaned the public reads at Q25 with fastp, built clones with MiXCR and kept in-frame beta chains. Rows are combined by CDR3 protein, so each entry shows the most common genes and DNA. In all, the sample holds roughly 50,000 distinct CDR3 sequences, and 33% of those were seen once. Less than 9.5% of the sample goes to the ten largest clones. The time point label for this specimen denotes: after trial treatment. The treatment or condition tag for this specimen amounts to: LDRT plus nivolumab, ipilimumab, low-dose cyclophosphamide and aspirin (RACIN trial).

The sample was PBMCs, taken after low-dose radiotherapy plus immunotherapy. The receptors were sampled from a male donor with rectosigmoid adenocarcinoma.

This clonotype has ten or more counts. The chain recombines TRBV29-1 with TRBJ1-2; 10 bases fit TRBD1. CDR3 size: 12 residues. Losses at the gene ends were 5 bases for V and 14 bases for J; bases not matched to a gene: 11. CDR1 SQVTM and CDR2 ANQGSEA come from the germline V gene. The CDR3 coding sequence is TGCAGCGTTTCCCGACAGGGGGCGATGGGGACCTTC. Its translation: CSVSRQGAMGTF.

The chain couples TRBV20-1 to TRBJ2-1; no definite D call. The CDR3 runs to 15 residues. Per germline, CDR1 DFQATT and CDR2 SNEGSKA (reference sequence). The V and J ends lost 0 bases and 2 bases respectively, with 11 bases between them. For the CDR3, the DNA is TGCAGTGCTAGAGACCGCGTCGGTCCCTACAATGAGCAGTTCTTC. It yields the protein CSARDRVGPYNEQFF.

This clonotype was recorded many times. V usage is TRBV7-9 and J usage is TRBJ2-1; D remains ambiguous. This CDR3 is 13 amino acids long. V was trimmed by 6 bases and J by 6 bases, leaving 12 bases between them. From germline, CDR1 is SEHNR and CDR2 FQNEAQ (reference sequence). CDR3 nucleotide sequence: TGTGCCAGCAGAAACTTGGGCCTCAATGAGCAGTTCTTC. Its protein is CASRNLGLNEQFF.

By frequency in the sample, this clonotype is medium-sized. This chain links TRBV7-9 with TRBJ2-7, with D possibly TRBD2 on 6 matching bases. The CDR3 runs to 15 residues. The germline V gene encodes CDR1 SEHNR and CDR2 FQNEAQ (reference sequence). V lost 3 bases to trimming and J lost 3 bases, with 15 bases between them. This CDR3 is CASSFELAESYEQYF. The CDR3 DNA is TGTGCCAGCAGCTTTGAATTAGCGGAAAGCTACGAGCAGTACTTC.

As DNA, the CDR3 is TGTGCCAGCAGCCACCTTAGGGGCGGGGGGGTTACAGATACGCAGTATTTT. This translates into CASSHLRGGGVTDTQYF. V and J are TRBV11-2 and TRBJ2-3; 9 nucleotides line up with TRBD2. Losses at the gene ends were 5 bases for V and 3 bases for J; bases not matched to a gene: 12. The germline gives CDR1 SGHAT, CDR2 FQNNGV. The CDR3 spans 17 residues.

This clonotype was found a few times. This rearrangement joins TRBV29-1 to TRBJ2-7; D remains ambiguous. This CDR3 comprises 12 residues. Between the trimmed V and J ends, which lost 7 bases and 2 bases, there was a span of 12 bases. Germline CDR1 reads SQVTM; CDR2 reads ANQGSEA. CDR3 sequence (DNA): TGCAGCGCTAAGACCGTAACCTACGAGCAGTACTTC. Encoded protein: CSAKTVTYEQYF.

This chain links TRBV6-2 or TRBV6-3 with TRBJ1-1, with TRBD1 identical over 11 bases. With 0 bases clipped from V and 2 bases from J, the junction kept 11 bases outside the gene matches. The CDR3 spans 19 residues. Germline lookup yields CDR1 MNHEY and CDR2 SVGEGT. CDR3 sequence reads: CASSYSDRGRRRLNTEAFF. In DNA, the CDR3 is TGTGCCAGCAGTTACTCGGACAGGGGGCGAAGAAGATTAAACACTGAAGCTTTCTTT.

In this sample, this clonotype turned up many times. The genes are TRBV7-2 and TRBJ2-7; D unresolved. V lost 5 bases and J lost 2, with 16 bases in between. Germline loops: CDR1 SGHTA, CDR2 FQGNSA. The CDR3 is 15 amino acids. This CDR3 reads CASSGRASDTYEQYF. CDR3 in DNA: TGTGCCAGCAGCGGGCGAGCCTCTGACACCTACGAGCAGTACTTC.

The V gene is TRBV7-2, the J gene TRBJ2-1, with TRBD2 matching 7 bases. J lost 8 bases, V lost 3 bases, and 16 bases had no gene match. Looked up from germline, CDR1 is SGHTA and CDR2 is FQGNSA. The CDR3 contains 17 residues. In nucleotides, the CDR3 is TGTGCCAGCAGCTTTCGGGGTCGCGGGAGAGAAGGAGATGAGCAGTTCTTC. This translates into CASSFRGRGREGDEQFF.

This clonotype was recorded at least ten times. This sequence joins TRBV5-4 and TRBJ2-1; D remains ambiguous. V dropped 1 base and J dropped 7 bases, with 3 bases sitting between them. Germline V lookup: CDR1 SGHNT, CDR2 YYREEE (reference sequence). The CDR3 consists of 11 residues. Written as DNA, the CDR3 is TGTGCCAGCAGCTTGAATAATGAGCAGTTCTTC. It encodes CASSLNNEQFF.

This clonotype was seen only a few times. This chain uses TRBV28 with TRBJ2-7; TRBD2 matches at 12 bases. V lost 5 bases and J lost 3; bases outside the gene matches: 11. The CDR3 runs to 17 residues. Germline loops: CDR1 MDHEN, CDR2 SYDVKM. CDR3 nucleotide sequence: TGTGCCAGCAGTCCTGGACTAGCGGGGTCCCAACTCTACGAGCAGTACTTC. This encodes CASSPGLAGSQLYEQYF.

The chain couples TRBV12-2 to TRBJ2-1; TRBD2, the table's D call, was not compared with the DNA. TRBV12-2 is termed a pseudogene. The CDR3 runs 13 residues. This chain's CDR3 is CASSAGGTSGSRF. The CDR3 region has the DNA TGTGCCAGCAGCGCAGGAGGGACTAGCGGGAGTAGGTTC.

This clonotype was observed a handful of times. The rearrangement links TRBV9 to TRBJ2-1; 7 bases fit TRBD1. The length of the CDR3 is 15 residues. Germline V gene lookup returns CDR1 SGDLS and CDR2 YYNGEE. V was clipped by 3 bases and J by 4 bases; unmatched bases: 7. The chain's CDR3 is CASSAEDRRYNEQFF. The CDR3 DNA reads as TGTGCCAGCAGCGCCGAGGACAGGCGTTACAATGAGCAGTTCTTC.

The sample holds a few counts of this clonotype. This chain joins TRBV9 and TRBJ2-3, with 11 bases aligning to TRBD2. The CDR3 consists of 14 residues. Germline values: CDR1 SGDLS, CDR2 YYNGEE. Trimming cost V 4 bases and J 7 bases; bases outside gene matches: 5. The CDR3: CASSLGLAGYTQYF. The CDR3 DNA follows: TGTGCCAGCAGCCTAGGACTAGCGGGTTATACGCAGTATTTT.

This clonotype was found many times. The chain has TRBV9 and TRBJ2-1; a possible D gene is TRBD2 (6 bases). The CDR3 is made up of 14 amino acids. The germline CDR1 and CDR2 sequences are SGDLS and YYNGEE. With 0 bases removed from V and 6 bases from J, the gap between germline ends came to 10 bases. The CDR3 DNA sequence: TGTGCCAGCAGCGTAGATGGAGGGAGCAATGAGCAGTTCTTC. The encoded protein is CASSVDGGSNEQFF. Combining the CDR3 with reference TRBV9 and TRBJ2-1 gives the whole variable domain DSGVTQTPKHLITATGQRVTLRCSPRSGDLSVYWYQQSLDQGLQFLIQYYNGEERAKGNILERFSAQQFPDLHSELNLSSLELGDSALYFCASSVDGGSNEQFFGPGTRLTVL.

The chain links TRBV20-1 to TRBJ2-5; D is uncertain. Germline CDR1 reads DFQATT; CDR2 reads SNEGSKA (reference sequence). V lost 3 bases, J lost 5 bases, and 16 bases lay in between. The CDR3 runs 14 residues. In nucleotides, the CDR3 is TGCAGTGCTAGCTCGGCCTCAGCTGGGGAGACCCAGTACTTC. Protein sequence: CSASSASAGETQYF.

CDR3 bases: TGTGCCAGCAGCTTGGGGCCGGCAGATAATTCACCCCTCCACTTT. This encodes CASSLGPADNSPLHF. The genes are TRBV5-5 and TRBJ1-6; no firm D call. Germline lookup yields CDR1 SGHKS and CDR2 YYEKEE (reference sequence). The V end lost 0 bases, the J end lost 5 bases, and 9 bases lay between the germline ends. CDR3 size: 15 residues. Together with reference TRBV5-5 and TRBJ1-6, the CDR3 gives the full variable domain: DAGVTQSPTHLIKTRGQQVTLRCSPISGHKSVSWYQQVLGQGPQFIFQYYEKEERGRGNFPDRFSARQFPNYSSELNVNALLLGDSALYLCASSLGPADNSPLHFGNGTRLTVT.

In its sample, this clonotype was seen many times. CDR3 residues: CSAPTRGRPEAFF. CDR3 coding DNA: TGCAGTGCTCCCACCAGGGGGAGGCCTGAAGCTTTCTTT. This sequence joins TRBV20-1 and TRBJ1-1, with 7 bases lining up with TRBD1. Germline V gene data show CDR1 as DFQATT and CDR2 as SNEGSKA (reference sequence). V shed 5 bases and J 6 bases; nucleotides not matched to a gene: 9. The CDR3 spans 13 residues.

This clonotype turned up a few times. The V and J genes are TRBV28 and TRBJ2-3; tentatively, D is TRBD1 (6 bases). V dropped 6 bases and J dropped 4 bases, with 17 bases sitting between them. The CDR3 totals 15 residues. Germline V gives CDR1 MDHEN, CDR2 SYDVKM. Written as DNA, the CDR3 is TGTGCCAGCAGGTACAGGGTGAGAAGTTCAGATACGCAGTATTTT. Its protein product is CASRYRVRSSDTQYF.

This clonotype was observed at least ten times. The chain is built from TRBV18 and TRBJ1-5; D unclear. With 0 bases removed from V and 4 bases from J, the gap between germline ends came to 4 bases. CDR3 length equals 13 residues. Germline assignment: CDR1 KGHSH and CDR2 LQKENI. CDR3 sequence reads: CASSPPNNQPQHF. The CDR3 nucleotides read TGTGCCAGCTCACCACCTAATAATCAGCCCCAGCATTTT.

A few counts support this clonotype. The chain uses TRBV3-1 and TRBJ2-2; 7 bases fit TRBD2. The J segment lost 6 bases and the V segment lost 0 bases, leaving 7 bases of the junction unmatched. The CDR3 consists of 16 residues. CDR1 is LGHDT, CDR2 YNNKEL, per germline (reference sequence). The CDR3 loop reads CASSQDHRAGAGELFF. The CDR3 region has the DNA TGTGCCAGCAGCCAAGATCACCGCGCGGGAGCCGGGGAGCTGTTTTTT.

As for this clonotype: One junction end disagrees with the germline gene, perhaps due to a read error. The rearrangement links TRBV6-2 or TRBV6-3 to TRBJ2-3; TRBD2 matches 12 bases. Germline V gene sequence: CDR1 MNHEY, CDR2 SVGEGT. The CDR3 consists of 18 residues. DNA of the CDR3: TGTGCCATCAGTGAGATCACTAGCGGGAGGAGTATTTCAGATACGCAGTATTTT. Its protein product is CAISEITSGRSISDTQYF.

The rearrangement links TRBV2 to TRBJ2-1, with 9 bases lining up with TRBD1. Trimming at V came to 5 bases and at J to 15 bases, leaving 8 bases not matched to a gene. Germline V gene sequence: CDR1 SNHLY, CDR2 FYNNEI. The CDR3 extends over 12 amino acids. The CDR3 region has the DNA TGTGCCAGCAGTTACGGGACAGGGTCGTGGTTCTTC. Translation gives CASSYGTGSWFF. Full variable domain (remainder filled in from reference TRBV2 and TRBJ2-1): EPEVTQTPSHQVTQMGQEVILRCVPISNHLYFYWYRQILGQKVEFLVSFYNNEISEKSEIFDDQFSVERPDGSNFTLKIRSTKLEDSAMYFCASSYGTGSWFFGPGTRLTVL.

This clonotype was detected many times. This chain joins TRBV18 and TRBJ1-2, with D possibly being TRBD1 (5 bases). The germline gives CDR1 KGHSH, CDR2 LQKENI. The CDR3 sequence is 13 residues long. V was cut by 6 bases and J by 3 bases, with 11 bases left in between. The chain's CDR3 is CASSAGLDYGYTF. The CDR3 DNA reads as TGTGCCAGCTCGGCGGGGCTCGACTATGGCTACACCTTC.

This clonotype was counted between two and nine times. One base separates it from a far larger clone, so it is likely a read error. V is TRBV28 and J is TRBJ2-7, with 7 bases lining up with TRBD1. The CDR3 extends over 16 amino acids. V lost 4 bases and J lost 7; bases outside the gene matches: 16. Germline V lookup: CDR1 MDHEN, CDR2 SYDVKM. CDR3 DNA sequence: TGTGCCAGCAGTTCCTCGACAGGGAAAAGTGGCAATGAGCAGTACTTC. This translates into CASSSSTGKSGNEQYF. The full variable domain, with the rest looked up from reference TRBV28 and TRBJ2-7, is DVKVTQSSRYLVKRTGEKVFLECVQDMDHENMFWYRQDPGLGLRLIYFSYDVKMKEKGDIPEGYSVSREKKERFSLILESASTNQTSMYLCASSSSTGKSGNEQYFGPGTRLTVT.